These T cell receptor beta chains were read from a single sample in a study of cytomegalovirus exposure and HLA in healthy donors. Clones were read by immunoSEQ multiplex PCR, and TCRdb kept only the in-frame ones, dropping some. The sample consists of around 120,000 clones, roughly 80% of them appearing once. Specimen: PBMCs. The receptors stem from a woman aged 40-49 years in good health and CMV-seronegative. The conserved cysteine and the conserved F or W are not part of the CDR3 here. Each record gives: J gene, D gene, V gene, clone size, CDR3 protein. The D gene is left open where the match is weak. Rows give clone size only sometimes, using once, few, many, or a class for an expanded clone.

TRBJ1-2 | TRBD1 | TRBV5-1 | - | ASSSYPTGEGSYGYT
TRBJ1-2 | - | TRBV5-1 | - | ASSLEGYGYT
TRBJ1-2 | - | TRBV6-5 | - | ASSYGRVHYGYT
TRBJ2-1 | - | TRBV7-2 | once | ASIPGVGPNEQF
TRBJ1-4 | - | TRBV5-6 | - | ASSLGPPTGNEKLF
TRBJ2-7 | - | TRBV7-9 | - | ASSPGFGNYYEQY
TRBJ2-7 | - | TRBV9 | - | ASSVGRGDLREQY
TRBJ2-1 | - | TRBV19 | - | ASSTGWEQF
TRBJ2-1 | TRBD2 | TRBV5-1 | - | ASSLGGGGSYNEQF
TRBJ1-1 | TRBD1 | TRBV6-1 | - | ASRDYRGWNTEAF
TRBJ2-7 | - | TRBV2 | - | ASNQGLYEQY
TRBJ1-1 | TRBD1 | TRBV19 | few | ASSTPGQGKAF
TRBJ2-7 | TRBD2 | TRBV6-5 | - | ASYGGGPPPYEQY
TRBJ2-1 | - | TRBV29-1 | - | SVEGRRGSYNEQF
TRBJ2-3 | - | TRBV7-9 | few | ASSHLFTGSTDTQY
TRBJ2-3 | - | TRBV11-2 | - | ASRPASVTDTQY
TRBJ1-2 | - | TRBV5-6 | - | ASSVRLRQDLYGYT
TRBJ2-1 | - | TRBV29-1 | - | SVDLSGAIEQF
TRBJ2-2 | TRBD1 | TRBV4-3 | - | ASSHPETGGTGELF
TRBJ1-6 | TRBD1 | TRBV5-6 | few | ASSFGTGSNSPLH
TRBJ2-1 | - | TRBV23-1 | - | ASSPSSHPGNEQF
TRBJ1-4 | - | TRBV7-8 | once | ASSLSASIRAHNEKLF
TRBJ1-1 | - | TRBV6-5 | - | ASSYRHSMNTEAF
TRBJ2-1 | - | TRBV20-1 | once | SARDEHEQF
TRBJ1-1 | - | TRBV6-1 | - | ASSDGLPAEAF
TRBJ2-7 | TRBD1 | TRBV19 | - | ASSISKQGEREQY